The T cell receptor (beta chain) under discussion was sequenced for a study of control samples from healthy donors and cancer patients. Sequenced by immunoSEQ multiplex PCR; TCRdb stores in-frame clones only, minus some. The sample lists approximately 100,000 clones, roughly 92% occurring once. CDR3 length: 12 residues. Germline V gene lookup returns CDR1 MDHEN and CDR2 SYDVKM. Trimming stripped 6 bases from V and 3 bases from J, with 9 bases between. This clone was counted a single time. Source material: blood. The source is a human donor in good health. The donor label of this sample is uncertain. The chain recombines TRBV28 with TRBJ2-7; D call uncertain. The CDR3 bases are TGTGCCAGCAGATTTCTTAGCTACGAGCAGTACTTC. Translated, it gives CASRFLSYEQYF.